Below, 16 T cell receptor beta chains from the same sample are listed, as sequenced in a study of T-cell reconstitution after alpha-beta-depleted transplantation in children. Using unique molecular identifiers, the investigators prepared the TCRbeta library. TCRdb independently ran MiXCR on the PCR reads; one entry per CDR3 protein. The sample consists of about 210,000 distinct CDR3 sequences, roughly 15% of them appearing once. Material: PBMCs, mostly from graft donor cells, obtained 360 days after TCRalphabeta/CD19-depleted stem cell transplant. These receptor sequences come from a male patient aged 2 to 9 who had a stem cell transplant for acute lymphoblastic leukemia, so the T cells may come from the graft donor.

The chain joins TRBV6-5 to TRBJ2-3; D remains unclear. The CDR3 contains 14 residues. The ends were cut back, 2 bases at V and 0 bases at J, with 6 bases in the middle. Germline CDR1 and CDR2: MNHEY and SVGAGI. CDR3 DNA: TGTGCCAGCAGTTACGGGTCTAGCACAGATACGCAGTATTTT. Translating gives CASSYGSSTDTQYF.

V gene TRBV20-1 combines with J gene TRBJ2-2; 8 bases fit TRBD2. The CDR3 spans 15 residues. The germline CDR1 and CDR2 sequences are DFQATT and SNEGSKA (reference sequence). Trimming took 6 bases from V and 0 from J; bases not matched to a gene: 6. CDR3 DNA: TGCAGTGCCTCACCGGGACTAGCGAACACCGGGGAGCTGTTTTTT. Translated, it gives CSASPGLANTGELFF.

The CDR3 DNA sequence: TGTGCCATCAGTTCAACAAAAAAATCTAGCGGGACGAACAATGAGCAGTTCTTC. Translation gives CAISSTKKSSGTNNEQFF. V and J are TRBV10-3 and TRBJ2-1; 9 nucleotides match TRBD2. The germline V gene has CDR1 ENHRY and CDR2 SYGVKD. The CDR3 totals 18 residues. The V segment lost 5 bases and the J segment 5 bases; nucleotides outside the gene matches: 16.

The chain joins TRBV5-1 to TRBJ2-3; 9 bases line up with TRBD2. Trimming took 3 bases from V and 5 from J; bases not matched to a gene: 7. The length of the CDR3 is 15 residues. Germline lookup yields CDR1 SGHRS and CDR2 YFSETQ. The CDR3 DNA follows: TGCGCCAGCAGCTCGCGCGGGGGGGCCGTAGATACGCAGTATTTT. Translated, it gives CASSSRGGAVDTQYF.

CDR3 protein: CSVELERGSTYEQYF. For the CDR3, the DNA is TGCAGCGTTGAATTGGAGCGGGGGTCAACCTACGAGCAGTACTTC. This chain links TRBV29-1 with TRBJ2-7; the match to TRBD2 covers 8 bases. Germline V gene data show CDR1 as SQVTM and CDR2 as ANQGSEA. Trimming at V came to 2 bases and at J to 2 bases, leaving 8 bases not matched to a gene. This CDR3 contains 15 residues.

This clonotype was observed a handful of times. J is TRBJ1-2 and V is TRBV19; D is undetermined. V lost 3 bases, J lost 8 bases, and 19 bases lay in between. The CDR3 length is 15 residues. CDR1 is LNHDA, CDR2 SQIVND, per germline (reference sequence). CDR3 DNA: TGTGCCAGTAGTATCCCAGGACTGGAACTTAGAGGCTACACCTTC. Amino acid sequence: CASSIPGLELRGYTF.

This clonotype occurred a few times. V is TRBV29-1 and J is TRBJ1-2; D gene uncertain. Germline CDR1 reads SQVTM; CDR2 reads ANQGSEA. CDR3 size: 9 residues. Trimming took 7 bases from V and 7 from J, leaving 7 bases between them. CDR3 sequence reads: CSANAGYTF. For the CDR3, the DNA is TGCAGCGCCAATGCTGGCTACACCTTC.

The table lists this clonotype with a few counts. The chain has TRBV30 and TRBJ2-1; D not resolved. V gave up 0 bases and J gave up 7 bases, with 10 bases separating them. This CDR3 has 13 amino acids. Germline loops: CDR1 GTSNPN, CDR2 SVGIG (reference sequence). CDR3 nucleotide sequence: TGTGCCTGGAGTGTACGCTTTTGGAATGAGCAGTTCTTC. It codes for CAWSVRFWNEQFF. Drawing the rest from reference TRBV30 and TRBJ2-1, the complete variable domain is SQTIHQWPATLVQPVGSPLSLECTVEGTSNPNLYWYRQAAGRGLQLLFYSVGIGQISSEVPQNLSASRPQDRQFILSSKKLLLSDSGFYLCAWSVRFWNEQFFGPGTRLTVL.

This clonotype was detected many times. The chain combines TRBV18 with TRBJ1-3; 7 bases are a match to TRBD1. The CDR3 runs 14 residues. The V segment lost 3 bases and the J segment 3 bases; nucleotides outside the gene matches: 2. CDR1 and CDR2 from the germline V gene are KGHSH and LQKENI. CDR3 amino acids: CASSPGTVGNTIYF. The CDR3 region has the DNA TGTGCCAGCTCACCTGGGACAGTTGGAAACACCATATATTTT.

This clonotype was picked up many times. The chain employs TRBV12-3 or TRBV12-4 and TRBJ2-3; 9 bases line up with TRBD1. Trimming took 8 bases from V and 0 from J; bases not matched to a gene: 6. The CDR3 loop spans 15 amino acids. The CDR3 loop is CASGTGGHSTDTQYF. DNA of the CDR3: TGTGCCAGCGGTACAGGGGGCCATAGCACAGATACGCAGTATTTT.

This clonotype has a handful of counts. The V call is TRBV5-5, the J call TRBJ2-1, with 7 bases identical to TRBD1. The length of the CDR3 is 16 residues. V dropped 2 bases and J dropped 5; count of bases not matched to a gene: 10. The germline V gene encodes CDR1 SGHKS and CDR2 YYEKEE (reference sequence). CDR3 in amino acids: CASSFLGTAQNNEQFF. The DNA of the CDR3 is TGTGCCAGCAGCTTCCTAGGGACAGCACAAAACAATGAGCAGTTCTTC.

J is TRBJ1-4 and V is TRBV7-2; 7 nucleotides line up with TRBD1. J was trimmed by 8 bases and V by 2 bases; bases with no gene match: 5. In germline, CDR1 is SGHTA, CDR2 FQGNSA. The CDR3 length is 14 residues. DNA of the CDR3: TGTGCCAGCAGCTTATCCGGGACAGCGGAAAAACTGTTTTTT. Its protein is CASSLSGTAEKLFF.

The table lists this clonotype with a few counts. This sequence joins TRBV20-1 and TRBJ2-3; D unclear. CDR3 length: 13 amino acids. The V gene lost 7 bases and the J gene lost 0 bases, with 11 bases spanning the gap. The germline gives CDR1 DFQATT, CDR2 SNEGSKA (reference sequence). The CDR3 is CSVAKPSTDTQYF. The CDR3, as DNA: TGCAGTGTCGCGAAACCTAGCACAGATACGCAGTATTTT.

This clonotype has a handful of counts. The chain combines TRBV3-1 with TRBJ2-5; 7 nucleotides line up with TRBD1. Germline V gives CDR1 LGHDT, CDR2 YNNKEL (reference sequence). The CDR3 spans 15 residues. V lost 4 bases, J lost 6 bases, and 11 bases stayed unmatched. The CDR3 region has the DNA TGTGCCAGCAGCCCCAGACAGGGTAATGTACAGACCCAGTACTTC. This translates into CASSPRQGNVQTQYF.

V usage is TRBV4-2 and J usage is TRBJ1-5, with unresolved D. CDR1 and CDR2 (germline): LGHNA, YNFKEQ. There are 15 residues in the CDR3. V lost 0 bases to trimming and J lost 1 base, with 7 bases between them. DNA of the CDR3: TGTGCCAGCAGCCAAGAGACCAGAAGCAATCAGCCCCAGCATTTT. Translated: CASSQETRSNQPQHF.

The chain uses TRBV12-3 or TRBV12-4 and TRBJ1-5; D may be TRBD1 (6 bases). The germline V and J ends were trimmed by 6 bases and 0 bases, with 9 bases remaining between them. This CDR3 is 14 amino acids long. The CDR3 region has the DNA TGTGCCAGCAGGGTACAGGGTAGCAATCAGCCCCAGCATTTT. It is translated as CASRVQGSNQPQHF.